This entry lists 5 T cell receptor beta chains sequenced from one sample in a study of CD8+CD57+ T cells in acquired aplastic anemia. Genomic DNA acted as the template from which TCR beta VDJ combination and CDR3 sequence profiling were carried out. MiXCR, run by TCRdb on the reads, gives a single entry per CDR3 protein. The sample records more than 150,000 distinct CDR3 sequences, nearly 50% being singletons. Patients sequenced had flow cytometry evidence of CD8+CD57+ cell expansion. What was sequenced was sorted CD4+, CD8+, or CD8+CD57+ T cells (not recorded which) from PBMCs. These receptors were taken from a human donor with aplastic anemia.

Concerning this clonotype itself: The junction differs from germline at one of its ends, possibly a read error. The DNA of the CDR3 is TGTGCCAGCAGTGAAGGCGGGTTGAACACCGGGGAGCTGTTCTTC. Its translation: CASSEGGLNTGELFF. The V gene is TRBV25-1, the J gene TRBJ2-2; tentatively, D is TRBD2 (5 bases). This CDR3 is 15 amino acids long. Germline-derived CDR1 and CDR2 are MGHDK and SYGVNS.

This clonotype has only a few counts. V is TRBV20-1 and J is TRBJ2-1; D call uncertain. Trimming cost V 2 bases and J 5 bases, with 7 bases left between them. Germline CDR1 reads DFQATT; CDR2 reads SNEGSKA (reference sequence). CDR3 length equals 12 residues. CDR3 DNA sequence: TGCAGTGCTAGACGTGGGGACAATGAGCAGTTCTTC. Translation gives CSARRGDNEQFF.

The table lists this clonotype with many counts. The chain has TRBV11-2 and TRBJ2-1, with 8 nucleotides matching TRBD1. Germline trimming cut 5 bases from V and 0 bases from J; bases unmatched to any gene: 3. The CDR3 is made up of 15 amino acids. CDR1 is SGHAT, CDR2 FQNNGV, per germline. CDR3 sequence reads: CASSLDRGSYNEQFF. CDR3 coding DNA: TGTGCCAGCAGCCTCGACAGGGGCTCCTACAATGAGCAGTTCTTC.

The chain has TRBV5-6 and TRBJ1-3, with D unresolved. Germline CDR1 and CDR2: SGHDT and YYEEEE. This CDR3 comprises 14 residues. Trimming pared 0 bases from V and 5 bases from J, leaving 9 bases between. The CDR3 DNA reads TGTGCCAGCAGCTTGGAGTCTGGACGAAACACCATATATTTT. Residues: CASSLESGRNTIYF. The whole variable domain, filled in from reference TRBV5-6 and TRBJ1-3, reads DAGVTQSPTHLIKTRGQQVTLRCSPKSGHDTVSWYQQALGQGPQFIFQYYEEEERQRGNFPDRFSGHQFPNYSSELNVNALLLGDSALYLCASSLESGRNTIYFGEGSWLTVV.

V and J are TRBV12-3 or TRBV12-4 and TRBJ2-1; either TRBD1 or TRBD2 may supply D (5 bases each). Trimming stripped 1 base from V and 7 bases from J, with 11 bases between. There are 14 residues in the CDR3. Here the CDR3 DNA reads TGTGCCAGCAGTTTAGTATTGTGGGGGAATGAGCAGTTCTTC. Translating gives CASSLVLWGNEQFF.